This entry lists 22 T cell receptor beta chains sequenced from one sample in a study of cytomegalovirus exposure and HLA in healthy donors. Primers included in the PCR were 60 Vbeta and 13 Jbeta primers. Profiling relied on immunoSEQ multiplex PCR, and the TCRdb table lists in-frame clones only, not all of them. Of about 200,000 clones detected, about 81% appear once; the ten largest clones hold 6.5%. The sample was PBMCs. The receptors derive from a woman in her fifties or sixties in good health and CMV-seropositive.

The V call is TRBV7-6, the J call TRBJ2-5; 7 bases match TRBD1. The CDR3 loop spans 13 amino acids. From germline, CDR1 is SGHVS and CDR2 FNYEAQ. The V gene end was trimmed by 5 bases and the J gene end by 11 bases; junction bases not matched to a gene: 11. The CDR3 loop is CASSNGQAEEQYF. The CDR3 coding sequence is TGTGCCAGCAGCAACGGACAGGCTGAAGAGCAGTACTTC.

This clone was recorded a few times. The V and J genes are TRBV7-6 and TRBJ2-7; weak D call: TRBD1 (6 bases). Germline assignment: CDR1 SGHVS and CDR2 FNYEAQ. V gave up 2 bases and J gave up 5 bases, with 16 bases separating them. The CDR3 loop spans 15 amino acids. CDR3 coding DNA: TGTGCCAGCAGCTTACCTGGCAGGGGCCCTGACGAGCAGTACTTC. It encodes CASSLPGRGPDEQYF.

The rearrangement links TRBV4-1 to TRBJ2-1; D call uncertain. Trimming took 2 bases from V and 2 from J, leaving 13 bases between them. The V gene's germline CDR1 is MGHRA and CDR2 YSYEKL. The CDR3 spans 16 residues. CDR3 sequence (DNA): TGCGCCAGCAGCCAACTCCCGGTCTTTGCCTACAATGAGCAGTTCTTC. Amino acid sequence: CASSQLPVFAYNEQFF.

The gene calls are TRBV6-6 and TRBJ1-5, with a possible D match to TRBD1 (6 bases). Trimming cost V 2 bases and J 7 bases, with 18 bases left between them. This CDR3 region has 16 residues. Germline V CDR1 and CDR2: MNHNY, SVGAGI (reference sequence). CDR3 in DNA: TGTGCCAGCAGTTACCGCCTGGGGGGGGCCGAGCAGCCCCAGCATTTT. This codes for CASSYRLGGAEQPQHF.

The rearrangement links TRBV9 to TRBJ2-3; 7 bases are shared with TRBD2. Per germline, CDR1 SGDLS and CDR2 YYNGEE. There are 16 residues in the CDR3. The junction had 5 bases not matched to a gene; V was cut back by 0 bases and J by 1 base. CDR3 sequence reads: CASSVDWLAGTDTQYF. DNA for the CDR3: TGTGCCAGCAGCGTAGATTGGCTAGCGGGCACAGATACGCAGTATTTT. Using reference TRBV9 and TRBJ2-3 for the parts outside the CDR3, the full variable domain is DSGVTQTPKHLITATGQRVTLRCSPRSGDLSVYWYQQSLDQGLQFLIQYYNGEERAKGNILERFSAQQFPDLHSELNLSSLELGDSALYFCASSVDWLAGTDTQYFGPGTRLTVL.

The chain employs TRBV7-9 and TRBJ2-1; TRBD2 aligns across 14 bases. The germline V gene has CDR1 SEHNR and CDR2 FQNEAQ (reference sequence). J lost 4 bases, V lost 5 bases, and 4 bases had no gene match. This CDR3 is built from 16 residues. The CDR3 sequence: CASSPGLAGDYNEQFF. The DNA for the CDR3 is TGTGCCAGCAGCCCGGGACTAGCGGGAGATTACAATGAGCAGTTCTTC. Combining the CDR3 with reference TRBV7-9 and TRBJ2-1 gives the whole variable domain DTGVSQNPRHKITKRGQNVTFRCDPISEHNRLYWYRQTLGQGPEFLTYFQNEAQLEKSRLLSDRFSAERPKGSFSTLEIQRTEQGDSAMYLCASSPGLAGDYNEQFFGPGTRLTVL.

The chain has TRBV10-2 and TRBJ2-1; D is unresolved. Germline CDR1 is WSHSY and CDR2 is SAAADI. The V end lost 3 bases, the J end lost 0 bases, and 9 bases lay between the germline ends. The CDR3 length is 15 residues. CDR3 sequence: CASSDHRRSYNEQFF. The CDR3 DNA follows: TGCGCCAGCAGTGACCACAGACGCTCCTACAATGAGCAGTTCTTC.

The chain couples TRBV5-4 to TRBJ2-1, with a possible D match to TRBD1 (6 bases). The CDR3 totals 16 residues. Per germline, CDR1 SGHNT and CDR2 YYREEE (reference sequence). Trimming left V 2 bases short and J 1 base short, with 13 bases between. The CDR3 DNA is TGTGCCAGCAGCTTCCCCCGGGACATTTCCTACAATGAGCAGTTCTTC. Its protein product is CASSFPRDISYNEQFF.

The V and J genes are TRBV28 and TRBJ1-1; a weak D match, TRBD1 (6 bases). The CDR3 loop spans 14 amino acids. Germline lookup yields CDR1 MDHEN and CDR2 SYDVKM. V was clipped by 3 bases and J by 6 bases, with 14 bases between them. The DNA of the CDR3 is TGTGCCAGCAGTTTTAGTGCGGGGGCGGCTGAAGCTTTCTTT. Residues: CASSFSAGAAEAFF.

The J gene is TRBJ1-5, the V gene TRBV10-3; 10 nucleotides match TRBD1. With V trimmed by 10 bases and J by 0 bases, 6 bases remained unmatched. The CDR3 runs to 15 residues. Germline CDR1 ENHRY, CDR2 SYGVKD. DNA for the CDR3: TGTGCCACCGGACAGGGGGTGGGTAGCAATCAGCCCCAGCATTTT. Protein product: CATGQGVGSNQPQHF.

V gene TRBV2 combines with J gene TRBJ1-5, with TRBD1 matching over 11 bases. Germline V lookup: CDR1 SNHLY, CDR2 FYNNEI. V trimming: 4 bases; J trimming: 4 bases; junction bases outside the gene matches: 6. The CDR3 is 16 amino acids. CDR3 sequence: CASSARGQGANQPQHF. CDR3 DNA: TGTGCCAGCAGTGCCCGAGGACAGGGGGCGAATCAGCCCCAGCATTTT.

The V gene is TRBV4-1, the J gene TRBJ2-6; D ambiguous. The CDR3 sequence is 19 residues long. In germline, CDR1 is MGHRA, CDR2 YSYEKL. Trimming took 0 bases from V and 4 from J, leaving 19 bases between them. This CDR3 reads CASSQDMAVQLGGANVLTF. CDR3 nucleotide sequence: TGCGCCAGCAGCCAAGATATGGCGGTTCAACTCGGGGGGGCCAACGTCCTGACTTTC.

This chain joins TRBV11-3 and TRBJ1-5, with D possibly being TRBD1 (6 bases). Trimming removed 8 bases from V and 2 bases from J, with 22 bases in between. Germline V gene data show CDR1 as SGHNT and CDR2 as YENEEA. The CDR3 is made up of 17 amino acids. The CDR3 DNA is TGTGCCAGCCCCTCAAGGACAGAAGGTTTGGGCAATCAGCCCCAGCATTTT. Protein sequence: CASPSRTEGLGNQPQHF.

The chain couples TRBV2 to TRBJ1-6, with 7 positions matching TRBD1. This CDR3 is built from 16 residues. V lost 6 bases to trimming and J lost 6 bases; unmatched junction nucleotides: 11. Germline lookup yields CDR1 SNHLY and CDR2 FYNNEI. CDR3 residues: CASRGPGTELNSPLHF. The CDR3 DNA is TGTGCCAGCAGGGGGCCCGGGACAGAACTTAATTCACCCCTCCACTTT.

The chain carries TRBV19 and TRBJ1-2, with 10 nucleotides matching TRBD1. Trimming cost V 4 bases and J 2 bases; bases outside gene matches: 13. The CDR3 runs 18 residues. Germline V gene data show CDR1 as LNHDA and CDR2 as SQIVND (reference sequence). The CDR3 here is CASSTSGTGDSRNYGYTF. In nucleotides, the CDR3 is TGTGCCAGTAGTACTTCCGGGACAGGGGATTCGAGGAACTATGGCTACACCTTC.

CDR3 nucleotides: TGCGCCAGCGGAAGGGACTTACCTGGAGTGGTCTATGAGCAGTTCTTC. Translating it yields CASGRDLPGVVYEQFF. This sequence joins TRBV5-1 and TRBJ2-1; D possibly corresponds to TRBD2 (6 bases). The CDR3 is 16 residues long. Deletions cut 7 bases from V and 8 bases from J, with 25 bases between. Germline CDR1 reads SGHRS; CDR2 reads YFSETQ.

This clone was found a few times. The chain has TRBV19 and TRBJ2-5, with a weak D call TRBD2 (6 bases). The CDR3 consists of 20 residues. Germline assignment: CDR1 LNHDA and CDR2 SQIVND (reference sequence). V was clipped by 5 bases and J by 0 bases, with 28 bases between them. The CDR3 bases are TGTGCCAGTAGTCCTTACAGAGGCCCGGGAGTTGTGGGGTACCAAGAGACCCAGTACTTC. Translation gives CASSPYRGPGVVGYQETQYF.

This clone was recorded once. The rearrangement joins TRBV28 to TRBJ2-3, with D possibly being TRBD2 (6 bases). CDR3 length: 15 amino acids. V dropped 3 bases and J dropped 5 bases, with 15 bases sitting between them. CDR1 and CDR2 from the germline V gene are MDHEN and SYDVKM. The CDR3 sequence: CASSFPAGWGDTQYF. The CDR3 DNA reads TGTGCCAGCAGTTTTCCGGCGGGATGGGGAGATACGCAGTATTTT.

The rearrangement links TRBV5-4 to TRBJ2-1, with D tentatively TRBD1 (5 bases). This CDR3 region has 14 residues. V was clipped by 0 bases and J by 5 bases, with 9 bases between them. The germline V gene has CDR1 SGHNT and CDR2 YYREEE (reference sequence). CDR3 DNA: TGTGCCAGCAGCTTGGGTCTGGGGCACAATGAGCAGTTCTTC. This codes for CASSLGLGHNEQFF.

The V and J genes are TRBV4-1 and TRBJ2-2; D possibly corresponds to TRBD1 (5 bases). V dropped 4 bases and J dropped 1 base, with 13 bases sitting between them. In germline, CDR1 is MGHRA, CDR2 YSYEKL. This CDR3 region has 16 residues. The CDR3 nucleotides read TGCGCCAGCAGCCCGCGACAGATGAAGAACACCGGGGAGCTGTTTTTT. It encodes CASSPRQMKNTGELFF.

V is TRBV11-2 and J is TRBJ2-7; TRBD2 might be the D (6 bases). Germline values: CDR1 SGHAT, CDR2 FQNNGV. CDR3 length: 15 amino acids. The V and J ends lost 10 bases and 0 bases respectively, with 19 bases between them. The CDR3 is CAIPRGRRGSYEQYF. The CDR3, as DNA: TGTGCCATCCCACGGGGGAGACGGGGCTCCTACGAGCAGTACTTC.

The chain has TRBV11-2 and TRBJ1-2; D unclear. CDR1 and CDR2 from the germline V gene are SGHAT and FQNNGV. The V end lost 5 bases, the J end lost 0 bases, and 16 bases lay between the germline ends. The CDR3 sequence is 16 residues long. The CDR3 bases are TGTGCCAGCAGCCCCCGTTTAGAGGCAGCTAACTATGGCTACACCTTC. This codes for CASSPRLEAANYGYTF.